This T cell receptor (beta chain) stems from a study of early T cells in non-severe SARS-CoV-2 infection. Looking at the study overall: The input, bulk RNA from unsorted whole blood, was sequenced, and chains were unpaired.

The CDR3 is 10 residues long. Germline lookup yields CDR1 MNHEY and CDR2 SVGAGI. Trimming stripped 8 bases from V and 5 bases from J, with 4 bases between. Unique molecular identifier tags were affixed to discrete cDNA molecules. Via MiXCR, TCRdb re-called the 5' RACE reads, giving one row per CDR3 protein. The sample has around 70,000 distinct CDR3 sequences, about a sixth seen once; the top ten hold 9.5% to 15%. Study-wide results and caveats: Matching against VDJdb likely underestimated virus-specific expansions, favoring anti-spike CD8.

This clonotype was found a few times. Its cognate antigen is unknown. V is TRBV6-5 and J is TRBJ1-5; D is unresolved. This TCR came from an adult who was a healthcare worker with PCR-confirmed SARS-CoV-2 infection or an uninfected control (not recorded which). Specimen: whole blood. In nucleotides, the CDR3 is TGTGCCAGCGGGTATCAGCCCCAGCATTTT. Protein product: CASGYQPQHF.